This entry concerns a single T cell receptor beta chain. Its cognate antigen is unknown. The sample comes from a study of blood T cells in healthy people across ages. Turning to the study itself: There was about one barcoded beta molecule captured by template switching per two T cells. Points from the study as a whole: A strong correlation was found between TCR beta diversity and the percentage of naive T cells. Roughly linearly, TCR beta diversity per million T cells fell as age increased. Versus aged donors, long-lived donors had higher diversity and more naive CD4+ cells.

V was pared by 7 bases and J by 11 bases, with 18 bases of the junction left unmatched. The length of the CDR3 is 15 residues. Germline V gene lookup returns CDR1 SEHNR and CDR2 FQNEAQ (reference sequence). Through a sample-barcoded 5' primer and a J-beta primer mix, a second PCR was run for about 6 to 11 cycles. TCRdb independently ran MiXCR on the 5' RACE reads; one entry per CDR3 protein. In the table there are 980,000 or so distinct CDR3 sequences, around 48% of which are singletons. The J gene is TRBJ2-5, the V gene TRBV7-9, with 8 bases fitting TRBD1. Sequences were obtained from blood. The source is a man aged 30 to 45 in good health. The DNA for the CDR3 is TGTGCCAGCATGGAGGATGACAGGGGTTTAGATGAGCAGTACTTC. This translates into CASMEDDRGLDEQYF.